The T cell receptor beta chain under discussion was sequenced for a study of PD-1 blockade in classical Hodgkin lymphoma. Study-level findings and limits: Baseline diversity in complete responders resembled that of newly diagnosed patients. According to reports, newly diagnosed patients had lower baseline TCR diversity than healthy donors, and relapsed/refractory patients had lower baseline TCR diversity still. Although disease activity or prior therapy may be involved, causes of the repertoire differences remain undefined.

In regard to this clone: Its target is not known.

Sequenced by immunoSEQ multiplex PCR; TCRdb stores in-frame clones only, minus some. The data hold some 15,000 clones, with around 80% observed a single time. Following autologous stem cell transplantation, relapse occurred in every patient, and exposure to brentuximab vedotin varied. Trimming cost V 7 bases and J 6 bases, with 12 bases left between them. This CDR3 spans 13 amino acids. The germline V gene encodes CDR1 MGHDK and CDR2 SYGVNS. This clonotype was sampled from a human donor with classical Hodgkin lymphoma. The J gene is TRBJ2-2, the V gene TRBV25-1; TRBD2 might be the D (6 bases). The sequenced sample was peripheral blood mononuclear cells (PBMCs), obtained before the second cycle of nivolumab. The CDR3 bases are TGTGCCAGCACTCAAGGAGGGCCCGGGGAGCTGTTTTTT. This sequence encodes CASTQGGPGELFF.